This T cell receptor (beta chain) was retrieved from a study of blood T cell repertoires in COVID-19. Background on the study: COVID-19 samples, acute and convalescent, were from the United States, Italy and Spain. The cDNA or gDNA used as material had been derived from T cells, B-cell-depleted T cells, or PBMCs.

Germline lookup yields CDR1 LNHDA and CDR2 SQIVND (reference sequence). The CDR3 totals 15 residues. The V gene lost 9 bases and the J gene lost 0 bases, with 17 bases spanning the gap. As handled by the study authors: Reference gene primer amplification yielded estimated nucleated cell counts. This table comes from immunoSEQ multiplex PCR, and its TCRdb copy is limited to in-frame clones, with some not included. V and J calls and clone size are copied from that table; D and trimming were computed from the DNA. The data contain around 97,000 clones, approximately 89% of them singletons. Sequenced input: peripheral blood. This chain uses TRBV19 with TRBJ1-2; D not certain. The clonotype was recovered from an elderly woman in a cohort sampled during active COVID-19. The CDR3 DNA is TGTGCCAGCTCCGACCCCTTCACAGCTAACTATGGCTACACCTTC. Amino acid sequence: CASSDPFTANYGYTF.